This TCR beta chain is drawn from a study of T cell responses to AZD1222 COVID-19 vaccine. Overall study findings and caveats: Most donors were white British, females outnumbered males, and clonal diversity was possibly underestimated.

TCRdb keeps only in-frame clones here, not all; method: immunoSEQ multiplex PCR. Among around 140,000 clones listed, over 90% were seen once. A note on this clone: The antigen is unknown.

This sequence originates from an adult who received the AZD1222 COVID-19 vaccine. This material consisted of peripheral blood, taken 28 days after the second AZD1222 dose.

CDR3 nucleotides: TGTGCCAGCAGTTACAGGGGGCTAAATTCACCCCTCCACTTT. As protein: CASSYRGLNSPLHF. This chain links TRBV6-5 with TRBJ1-6; 7 positions agree with TRBD1. There are 14 residues in the CDR3. Germline values: CDR1 MNHEY, CDR2 SVGAGI. The V gene end was trimmed by 2 bases and the J gene end by 7 bases; junction bases not matched to a gene: 2.